This entry lists 11 T cell receptor beta chains sequenced from one sample in a study of T-cell memory formation after mild COVID-19. TCRdb reprocessed the 5' RACE reads with MiXCR, giving one entry per CDR3 protein. The profile shows hundreds of thousands of distinct CDR3 sequences, 15% to 20% of them singletons. Sequencing was carried out using PBMCs or a T cell subset sorted from them (not recorded which). The receptors come from an adult woman who had mild COVID-19 (a few samples of this study predate the infection). Cell type and time point are not known.

The J gene is TRBJ1-1, the V gene TRBV7-9; D is unresolved. The length of the CDR3 is 14 residues. V shed 5 bases and J shed 3 bases, with 13 bases lying between them. Germline V gene data show CDR1 as SEHNR and CDR2 as FQNEAQ (reference sequence). The CDR3 sequence: CASSIVGLDTEAFF. CDR3 nucleotides: TGTGCCAGCAGCATCGTGGGGTTAGACACTGAAGCTTTCTTT.

This clonotype was counted between two and nine times. The chain is built from TRBV4-2 and TRBJ1-2; D may be TRBD1 (5 bases). The CDR3 is 15 amino acids. Per the germline V gene, CDR1 is LGHNA and CDR2 is YNFKEQ. Trimming left V 0 bases short and J 4 bases short, with 12 bases between. For the CDR3, the DNA is TGTGCCAGCAGCCAAGATCAGGGAGGCGGCTATGGCTACACCTTC. This codes for CASSQDQGGGYGYTF.

The chain recombines TRBV12-3 or TRBV12-4 with TRBJ1-1, with TRBD1 identical over 9 bases. The CDR3 is 15 residues long. V shed 6 bases and J 0 bases; nucleotides not matched to a gene: 5. The CDR3 DNA sequence: TGTGCCAGCAGGGGGGACAGGGCCATGAACACTGAAGCTTTCTTT. Translated: CASRGDRAMNTEAFF.

At least ten counts were recorded for this clonotype. The chain recombines TRBV11-3 with TRBJ2-1, with TRBD2 identical over 9 bases. The CDR3 extends over 17 amino acids. The germline V gene encodes CDR1 SGHNT and CDR2 YENEEA. The trim removed 1 base at V and 4 bases at J, leaving 8 bases unmatched. CDR3 nucleotide sequence: TGTGCCAGCAGCTTAGGTCGGGGCGGACTAGCGTACAATGAGCAGTTCTTC. Its translation: CASSLGRGGLAYNEQFF.

This clonotype was seen a handful of times. The V call is TRBV6-1, the J call TRBJ2-1, with 7 bases fitting TRBD2. The CDR3 runs 17 residues. V lost 2 bases, J lost 3 bases, and 10 bases stayed unmatched. Germline assignment: CDR1 MNHNS and CDR2 SASEGT. The CDR3 DNA is TGTGCCAGCAGTGAAATGGGGGGGAGGGCCTACTACAATGAGCAGTTCTTC. This codes for CASSEMGGRAYYNEQFF.

This CDR3 reads CSVEGRGTSYEQYF. The CDR3 bases are TGCAGCGTTGAGGGTAGAGGAACCTCCTACGAGCAGTACTTC. The chain recombines TRBV29-1 with TRBJ2-7; D uncertain. The CDR3 runs 14 residues. The V and J ends lost 3 bases and 0 bases respectively, with 12 bases between them. Germline CDR1 is SQVTM and CDR2 is ANQGSEA.

This clonotype was picked up a small number of times. The chain carries TRBV15 and TRBJ2-7, with 9 bases lining up with TRBD1. Germline V gene lookup returns CDR1 LNHNV and CDR2 YYDKDF (reference sequence). Trimming took 5 bases from V and 2 from J; bases not matched to a gene: 7. The CDR3 is 15 residues long. CDR3 amino acids: CATSRGQGGAYEQYF. The CDR3 DNA reads TGTGCCACCAGCCGGGGACAGGGAGGTGCCTACGAGCAGTACTTC.

This clonotype came up a few times. The chain couples TRBV6-6 to TRBJ1-1, with no clear D. The germline V gene encodes CDR1 MNHNY and CDR2 SVGAGI (reference sequence). The CDR3 loop spans 14 amino acids. The V gene lost 6 bases and the J gene lost 0 bases, with 11 bases spanning the gap. The CDR3 protein is CASSQTQVNTEAFF. In DNA form, the CDR3 reads TGTGCCAGCAGCCAAACCCAGGTGAACACTGAAGCTTTCTTT.

This clonotype appeared a few times. The CDR3 sequence is CASSPLLAGSPRTDTQYF. DNA for the CDR3: TGTGCCAGCAGCCCCCTACTAGCGGGGAGTCCCCGCACAGATACGCAGTATTTT. J is TRBJ2-3 and V is TRBV7-2; 10 positions match TRBD2. Germline values: CDR1 SGHTA, CDR2 FQGNSA. This CDR3 is 18 amino acids long. The V and J ends lost 5 bases and 1 base, in that order; junction bases with no gene match: 12.

For this clonotype: A much larger clone is a single base away; this may be a read error. The V gene is TRBV20-1, the J gene TRBJ1-2, with 7 bases identical to TRBD1. V shed 4 bases, J shed 7 bases, and the junction held 12 bases outside the gene matches. There are 14 residues in the CDR3. CDR1 is DFQATT and CDR2 is SNEGSKA in the germline V gene (reference sequence). The CDR3 reads CSATLTGRSGGYTF. As DNA, the CDR3 is TGCAGTGCTACTCTGACAGGGAGGTCGGGTGGCTACACCTTC.

This clonotype was observed many times. The J gene is TRBJ2-1, the V gene TRBV3-1; 13 bases align to TRBD2. The CDR3 is 15 amino acids. Germline V gene lookup returns CDR1 LGHDT and CDR2 YNNKEL (reference sequence). V gave up 7 bases and J gave up 7 bases; unmatched junction bases: 7. The CDR3 DNA reads as TGTGCCAGCAACCCAACGGGACTAGCGGGAAATGAGCAGTTCTTC. It is translated as CASNPTGLAGNEQFF.